The 26 T cell receptor beta chains below all came from one sample that was sequenced in a study of graft-versus-host responses after intestinal transplantation. Clones were sequenced by immunoSEQ multiplex PCR, and TCRdb holds only the in-frame ones, with some missing. The table shows 30,000 to 45,000 clones, with 83% occurring only once. Sequencing used PBMCs, obtained 1,000 to 1,300 days after transplant. The receptors stem from a human patient who received an intestinal transplant, so some T cells may come from the graft donor.

The rearrangement links TRBV11-2 to TRBJ2-1; 7 positions agree with TRBD2. The CDR3 covers 16 residues. V trimming: 0 bases; J trimming: 2 bases; junction bases outside the gene matches: 4. Germline V CDR1 and CDR2: SGHAT, FQNNGV. CDR3 sequence (DNA): TGTGCCAGCAGCTTAGATGTGGGGGGGGCCTACAATGAGCAGTTCTTC. Its protein is CASSLDVGGAYNEQFF.

The chain links TRBV28 to TRBJ2-1; TRBD2 matches 7 bases. The CDR3 is 16 residues long. With 6 bases clipped from V and 0 bases from J, the junction kept 8 bases outside the gene matches. Germline CDR1 MDHEN, CDR2 SYDVKM. Here the CDR3 DNA reads TGTGCCAGCAGGTCTAGCGGACCTAGCTCCTACAATGAGCAGTTCTTC. It codes for CASRSSGPSSYNEQFF. Supplemented by reference TRBV28 and TRBJ2-1, the full variable domain reads DVKVTQSSRYLVKRTGEKVFLECVQDMDHENMFWYRQDPGLGLRLIYFSYDVKMKEKGDIPEGYSVSREKKERFSLILESASTNQTSMYLCASRSSGPSSYNEQFFGPGTRLTVL.

The chain employs TRBV7-9 and TRBJ1-3, with a weak D call TRBD1 (5 bases). Germline CDR1 SEHNR, CDR2 FQNEAQ (reference sequence). The V end was cut by 11 bases, the J end by 4 bases, with 12 bases between. The CDR3 runs 12 residues. CDR3 in amino acids: CAVGPSGNTIYF. DNA for the CDR3: TGTGCCGTGGGACCGTCCGGAAACACCATATATTTT. The variable domain in full, completed from reference TRBV7-9 and TRBJ1-3, reads DTGVSQNPRHKITKRGQNVTFRCDPISEHNRLYWYRQTLGQGPEFLTYFQNEAQLEKSRLLSDRFSAERPKGSFSTLEIQRTEQGDSAMYLCAVGPSGNTIYFGEGSWLTVV.

The chain links TRBV19 to TRBJ1-2; 8 nucleotides line up with TRBD1. Germline-derived CDR1 and CDR2 are LNHDA and SQIVND (reference sequence). V shed 11 bases and J 8 bases; nucleotides not matched to a gene: 7. The CDR3 contains 11 residues. The CDR3, as DNA: TGTGCCGGTGGACAGGGAGGCGGCTACACCTTC. Translating it yields CAGGQGGGYTF.

This CDR3 is CASSRMSGGTGIVYEQYF. CDR3 sequence (DNA): TGTGCCAGCAGCCGAATGTCTGGTGGGACAGGGATAGTCTACGAGCAGTACTTC. The chain has TRBV27 and TRBJ2-7; 9 bases fit TRBD1. The germline V gene has CDR1 MNHEY and CDR2 SMNVEV (reference sequence). The CDR3 is 18 residues long. The junction had 18 bases not matched to a gene; V was cut back by 6 bases and J by 3 bases.

This clone appeared once. This chain joins TRBV6-1 and TRBJ1-1; D is unclear. The germline V gene has CDR1 MNHNS and CDR2 SASEGT. This CDR3 comprises 12 residues. Trimming took off 3 bases at V and 5 bases at J, with 7 bases between the two ends. The CDR3 protein is CASSEIGTEAFF. The CDR3 nucleotides are TGTGCCAGCAGTGAGATCGGGACTGAAGCTTTCTTT.

This sequence joins TRBV5-1 and TRBJ2-1; 7 bases agree with TRBD2. The CDR3 runs to 14 residues. Germline assignment: CDR1 SGHRS and CDR2 YFSETQ. V shed 6 bases and J 5 bases; nucleotides not matched to a gene: 8. The CDR3 sequence is CASKLGGGNNEQFF. Written as DNA, the CDR3 is TGCGCCAGCAAACTCGGCGGGGGTAACAATGAGCAGTTCTTC.

The rearrangement links TRBV2 to TRBJ2-1; D possibly corresponds to TRBD2 (6 bases). The CDR3 loop spans 12 amino acids. Germline V gives CDR1 SNHLY, CDR2 FYNNEI. Deletions cut 6 bases from V and 7 bases from J, with 10 bases between. CDR3 in DNA: TGTGCCAGCAGGGCTAGCGTAAATGAGCAGTTCTTC. This gives the protein CASRASVNEQFF.

The chain joins TRBV29-1 to TRBJ2-7; no reliable D call. Per the germline V gene, CDR1 is SQVTM and CDR2 is ANQGSEA. Trimming cost V 0 bases and J 4 bases, with 4 bases left between them. The CDR3 runs 11 residues. In nucleotides, the CDR3 is TGCAGCGTTGAAGACATATACGAGCAGTACTTC. It encodes CSVEDIYEQYF.

The CDR3 nucleotides read TGTGCCAGTAGTATAATGTCTAGCCCTGGGGAGCAGTACTTC. It encodes CASSIMSSPGEQYF. The chain has TRBV19 and TRBJ2-7; D might be TRBD2 (5 bases). V was shortened by 2 bases and J by 7 bases, with 15 bases between the two germline ends. Germline lookup yields CDR1 LNHDA and CDR2 SQIVND (reference sequence). This CDR3 is 14 amino acids long.

The gene calls are TRBV7-2 and TRBJ2-7; 13 bases align to TRBD2. CDR3 length equals 17 residues. J lost 0 bases, V lost 5 bases, and 7 bases had no gene match. Germline CDR1 SGHTA, CDR2 FQGNSA. DNA for the CDR3: TGTGCCAGCAGCCCTACACGGACTAGCGGGAGCTCCTACGAGCAGTACTTC. Translating gives CASSPTRTSGSSYEQYF. The full variable domain, in which reference TRBV7-2 and TRBJ2-7 provide the parts outside the CDR3, is GAGVSQSPSNKVTEKGKDVELRCDPISGHTALYWYRQSLGQGLEFLIYFQGNSAPDKSGLPSDRFSAERTGGSVSTLTIQRTQQEDSAVYLCASSPTRTSGSSYEQYFGPGTRLTVT.

V is TRBV27 and J is TRBJ2-4; TRBD1 matches at 9 bases. The CDR3 covers 18 residues. Germline trimming cut 5 bases from V and 2 bases from J; bases unmatched to any gene: 13. Germline CDR1 MNHEY, CDR2 SMNVEV (reference sequence). The CDR3 is CASSRLRGTGNPKNIQYF. The CDR3 coding sequence is TGTGCCAGCAGTCGGCTGAGGGGGACAGGGAATCCCAAAAACATTCAGTACTTC.

V gene TRBV7-6 combines with J gene TRBJ1-5; 8 nucleotides match TRBD1. This CDR3 region has 15 residues. V dropped 5 bases and J dropped 6; count of bases not matched to a gene: 9. Germline loops: CDR1 SGHVS, CDR2 FNYEAQ. CDR3 DNA sequence: TGTGCCAGCAGCGCCGGGACAGGTGGGGGTCAGCCCCAGCATTTT. Its protein is CASSAGTGGGQPQHF.

The rearrangement uses TRBV28 and TRBJ2-5; 8 positions agree with TRBD1. The CDR3 totals 15 residues. The germline CDR1 and CDR2 sequences are MDHEN and SYDVKM. V trimming: 7 bases; J trimming: 3 bases; junction bases outside the gene matches: 10. Written as DNA, the CDR3 is TGTGCCAGCAACACGGTGGGACAGGCAAAAGAGACCCAGTACTTC. Translation gives CASNTVGQAKETQYF.

The chain recombines TRBV7-3 with TRBJ2-2, with D perhaps assigned TRBD1 or TRBD2 (5 bases each). The CDR3 sequence is 16 residues long. The germline CDR1 and CDR2 sequences are SGHTA and FQGTGA. Trimming stripped 1 base from V and 6 bases from J, with 15 bases between. The CDR3 sequence: CASSLSTGWGPGELFF. Here the CDR3 DNA reads TGTGCCAGCAGCTTAAGTACCGGGTGGGGACCCGGGGAGCTGTTTTTT. Full variable domain (remainder filled in from reference TRBV7-3 and TRBJ2-2): GAGVSQTPSNKVTEKGKYVELRCDPISGHTALYWYRQSLGQGPEFLIYFQGTGAADDSGLPNDRFFAVRPEGSVSTLKIQRTERGDSAVYLCASSLSTGWGPGELFFGEGSRLTVL.

The rearrangement links TRBV21-1 to TRBJ1-6; the D call in the table, TRBD1, was not verified against the DNA. TRBV21-1 is tagged as a pseudogene. CDR3 length equals 18 residues. The CDR3 nucleotides are TGTGCCAGCAGCAAAGTTATCCGTGTGGTACAGGGCGGTTCACCCCTCCACTTT. Translation: CASSKVIRVVQGGSPLHF.

The V and J genes are TRBV19 and TRBJ2-3, with 10 bases matching TRBD1. Looked up from germline, CDR1 is LNHDA and CDR2 is SQIVND (reference sequence). V shed 6 bases and J 13 bases; nucleotides not matched to a gene: 7. The CDR3 loop spans 12 amino acids. CDR3 bases: TGTGCCAGTAGCCAAGGACAGGGGGACGAGTATTTT. This codes for CASSQGQGDEYF.

V usage is TRBV6-1 and J usage is TRBJ2-7; perhaps D is TRBD1 or TRBD2 (5 bases each). This CDR3 is 15 amino acids long. The germline V gene encodes CDR1 MNHNS and CDR2 SASEGT. V lost 3 bases, J lost 5 bases, and 17 bases lay in between. CDR3 in amino acids: CASSDRPRDGHEQYF. The CDR3 bases are TGTGCCAGCAGTGACCGTCCTCGGGACGGACACGAGCAGTACTTC.

The rearrangement uses TRBV5-1 and TRBJ2-1; D may be TRBD1 or TRBD2 (5 bases each). Germline CDR1 SGHRS, CDR2 YFSETQ. The CDR3 runs 16 residues. Trimming stripped 3 bases from V and 6 bases from J, with 19 bases between. In DNA form, the CDR3 reads TGCGCCAGCAGCTCAGGGAGTACCCTAAATTCCAATGAGCAGTTCTTC. Protein: CASSSGSTLNSNEQFF.

The chain employs TRBV6-1 and TRBJ2-5; D might be TRBD2 (6 bases). The ends were cut back, 3 bases at V and 9 bases at J, with 17 bases in the middle. The CDR3 is made up of 14 amino acids. Germline V gives CDR1 MNHNS, CDR2 SASEGT. The CDR3 coding sequence is TGTGCCAGCAGTGACAGGGTGGGGAGGATTCCCCAGTACTTC. This translates into CASSDRVGRIPQYF.

Relative to its sample, this clone is large. CDR3 bases: TGTGCCAGTAGTGGGATGGACAGCCTCTATGGCTACACCTTC. Translating it yields CASSGMDSLYGYTF. The chain uses TRBV19 and TRBJ1-2, with D maybe TRBD1 (6 bases). CDR1 and CDR2 from the germline V gene are LNHDA and SQIVND (reference sequence). Trimming stripped 5 bases from V and 4 bases from J, with 14 bases between. The CDR3 extends over 14 amino acids.

The CDR3: CASSRTSIGRYTGELFF. The CDR3 nucleotides read TGTGCCAGTAGTAGGACTAGTATCGGCCGATACACCGGGGAGCTGTTTTTT. The V and J genes are TRBV19 and TRBJ2-2; 7 nucleotides agree with TRBD2. With 4 bases clipped from V and 3 bases from J, the junction kept 11 bases outside the gene matches. The germline V gene has CDR1 LNHDA and CDR2 SQIVND (reference sequence). The CDR3 has 17 amino acids.

This clone was detected only once. The V gene is TRBV2, the J gene TRBJ1-3; 7 bases agree with TRBD1. This CDR3 has 14 amino acids. Germline V gene lookup returns CDR1 SNHLY and CDR2 FYNNEI. V lost 4 bases, J lost 3 bases, and 3 bases stayed unmatched. CDR3 protein: CASSARQGGNTIYF. In nucleotides, the CDR3 is TGTGCCAGCAGTGCACGACAGGGTGGAAACACCATATATTTT.

The genes are TRBV6-6 and TRBJ2-1; TRBD2 might be the D (6 bases). The germline V gene encodes CDR1 MNHNY and CDR2 SVGAGI (reference sequence). The length of the CDR3 is 15 residues. The V end lost 2 bases, the J end lost 4 bases, and 12 bases lay between the germline ends. CDR3 sequence (DNA): TGTGCCAGCAGTTACGGCGGGGCAGTTTACAATGAGCAGTTCTTC. The encoded protein is CASSYGGAVYNEQFF.

The chain joins TRBV7-8 to TRBJ1-5; a weak D match, TRBD1 (6 bases). CDR1 SGHVS and CDR2 FQNEAQ come from the germline V gene. CDR3 size: 15 residues. The ends were cut back, 5 bases at V and 6 bases at J, with 17 bases in the middle. This CDR3 reads CASSELGTSRQPQHF. For the CDR3, the DNA is TGTGCCAGCAGCGAATTAGGGACATCTCGTCAGCCCCAGCATTTT.

The CDR3 here is CAISPDLSNEQFF. CDR3 nucleotides: TGTGCCATCAGTCCCGACTTGTCCAATGAGCAGTTCTTC. The chain links TRBV10-3 to TRBJ2-1; no clear D. The germline V gene has CDR1 ENHRY and CDR2 SYGVKD. V lost 5 bases, J lost 6 bases, and 11 bases lay in between. The CDR3 is 13 residues long.